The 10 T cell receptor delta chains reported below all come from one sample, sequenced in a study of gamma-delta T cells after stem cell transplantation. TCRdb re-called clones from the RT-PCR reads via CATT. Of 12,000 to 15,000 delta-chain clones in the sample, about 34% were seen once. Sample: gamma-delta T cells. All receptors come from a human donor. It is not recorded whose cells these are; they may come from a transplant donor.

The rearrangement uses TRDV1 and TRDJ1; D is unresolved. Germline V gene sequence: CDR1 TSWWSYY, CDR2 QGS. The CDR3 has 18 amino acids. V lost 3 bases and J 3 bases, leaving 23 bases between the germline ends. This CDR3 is CALGDSPVVGLEADKLIF. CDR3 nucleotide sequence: TGTGCTCTTGGGGACAGCCCGGTCGTGGGTCTTGAGGCCGATAAACTCATCTTT.

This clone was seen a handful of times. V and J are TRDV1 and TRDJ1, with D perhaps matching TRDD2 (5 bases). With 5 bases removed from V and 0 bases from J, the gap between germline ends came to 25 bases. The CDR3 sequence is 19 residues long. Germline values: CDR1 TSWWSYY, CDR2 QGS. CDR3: CALGKGGLPLVCDTDKLIF. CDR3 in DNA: TGTGCTCTTGGGAAGGGAGGTCTTCCCCTTGTGTGTGACACCGATAAACTCATCTTT.

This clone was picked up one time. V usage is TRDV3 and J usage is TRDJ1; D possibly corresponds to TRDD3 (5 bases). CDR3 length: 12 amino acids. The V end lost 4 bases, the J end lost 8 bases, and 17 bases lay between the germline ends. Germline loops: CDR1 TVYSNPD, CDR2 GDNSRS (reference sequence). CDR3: CASCGGAGKLIF. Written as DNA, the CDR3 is TGTGCCTCCTGTGGTGGGGCGGGGAAACTCATCTTT.

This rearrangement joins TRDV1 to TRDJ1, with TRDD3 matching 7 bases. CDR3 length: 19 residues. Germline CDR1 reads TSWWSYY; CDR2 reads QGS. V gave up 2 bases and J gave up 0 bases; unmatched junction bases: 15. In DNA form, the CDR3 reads TGTGCTCTTGGGGAAACCTCCCGTACTGGGGATAGGTACACCGATAAACTCATCTTT. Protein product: CALGETSRTGDRYTDKLIF.

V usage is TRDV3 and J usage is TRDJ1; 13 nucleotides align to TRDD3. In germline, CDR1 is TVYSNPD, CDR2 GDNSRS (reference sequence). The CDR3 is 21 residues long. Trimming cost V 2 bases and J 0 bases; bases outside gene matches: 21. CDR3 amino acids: CAFSYQHWGIRFPSYTDKLIF. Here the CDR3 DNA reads TGTGCCTTTTCCTACCAGCACTGGGGGATACGCTTTCCGTCTTACACCGATAAACTCATCTTT. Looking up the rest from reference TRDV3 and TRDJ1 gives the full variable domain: CDKVTQSSPDQTVASGSEVVLLCTYDTVYSNPDLFWYRIRPDYSFQFVFYGDNSRSEGADFTQGRFSVKHILTQKAFHLVISPVRTEDSATYYCAFSYQHWGIRFPSYTDKLIFGKGTRVTVEP.

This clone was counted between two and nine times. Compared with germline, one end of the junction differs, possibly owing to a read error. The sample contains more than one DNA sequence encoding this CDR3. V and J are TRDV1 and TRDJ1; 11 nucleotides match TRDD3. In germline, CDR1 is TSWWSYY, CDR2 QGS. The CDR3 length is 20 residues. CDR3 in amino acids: CALGEVQVYWGIGVTDKLIF. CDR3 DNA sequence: TGTGCTCTCGGGGAAGTCCAAGTCTACTGGGGGATAGGGGTCACCGATAAACTCATCTTT.

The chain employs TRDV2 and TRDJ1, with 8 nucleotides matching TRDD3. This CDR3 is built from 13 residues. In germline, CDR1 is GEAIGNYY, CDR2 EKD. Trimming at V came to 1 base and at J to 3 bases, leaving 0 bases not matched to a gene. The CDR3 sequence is CACDTGYADKLIF. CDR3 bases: TGTGCCTGTGACACGGGATACGCCGATAAACTCATCTTT.

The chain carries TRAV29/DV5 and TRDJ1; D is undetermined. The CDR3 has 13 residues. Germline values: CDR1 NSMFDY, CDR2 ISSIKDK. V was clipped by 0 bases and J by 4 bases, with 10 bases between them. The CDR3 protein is CAASATSHDKLIF. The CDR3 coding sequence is TGTGCAGCAAGCGCAACGAGCCACGATAAACTCATCTTT.

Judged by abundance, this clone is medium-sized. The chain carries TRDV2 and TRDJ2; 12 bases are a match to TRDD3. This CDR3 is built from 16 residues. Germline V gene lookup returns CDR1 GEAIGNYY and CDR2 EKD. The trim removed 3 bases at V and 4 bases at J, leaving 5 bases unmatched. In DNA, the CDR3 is TGTGCCTGTGACGTACTGGGGGATACAGCGACAGCACAACTCTTCTTT. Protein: CACDVLGDTATAQLFF.

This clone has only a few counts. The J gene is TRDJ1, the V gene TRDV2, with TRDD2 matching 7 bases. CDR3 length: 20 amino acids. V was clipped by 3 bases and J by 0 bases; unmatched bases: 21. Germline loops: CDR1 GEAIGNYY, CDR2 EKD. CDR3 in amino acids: CACDHLPSGVLRTYTDKLIF. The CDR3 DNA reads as TGTGCCTGTGACCACCTTCCTTCAGGTGTACTGCGTACTTACACCGATAAACTCATCTTT.